The T cell receptor beta chain described here comes from a study of control samples from healthy donors and cancer patients. The table came from immunoSEQ multiplex PCR; TCRdb's copy has only in-frame clones and leaves some out. The table includes roughly 180,000 clones, around 95% detected once. The receptor was isolated from a woman aged 60 to 75 in good health. Sequencing used blood.

CDR3 in DNA: TGCGCCAGCAGCCAAGAGCGGGCGGGGGGAACCTACGAGCAGTACTTC. Protein product: CASSQERAGGTYEQYF. The gene calls are TRBV4-3 and TRBJ2-7; 8 bases fit TRBD2. Germline CDR1 is LGHNA and CDR2 is YSLEER. The CDR3 contains 16 residues. The ends lost 0 bases at V and 2 bases at J; junction bases unmatched: 6.